Listed here are 26 T cell receptor beta chains from one sample, sequenced in a study of blood T cells in healthy people across ages. Using a J-beta primer mix together with a sample-barcoded 5' primer, a second PCR was run for about 7 to 12 cycles. TCRdb itself ran the 5' RACE reads through MiXCR, one entry per CDR3 protein. Found here are about a million distinct CDR3 sequences, approximately 49% of them singletons; the top ten hold over 10%. Sequencing was done on a sample of blood. The receptors here all came from a man aged 30 to 45 in good health.

The chain is built from TRBV10-3 and TRBJ1-2, with D unclear. The CDR3 sequence is 13 residues long. V was clipped by 5 bases and J by 2 bases, with 9 bases between them. Germline lookup yields CDR1 ENHRY and CDR2 SYGVKD. The CDR3 nucleotides are TGTGCCATCAGTATCGACTCAAACTATGGCTACACCTTC. Amino acids: CAISIDSNYGYTF.

The rearrangement joins TRBV12-3 or TRBV12-4 to TRBJ2-3; TRBD2 might be the D (6 bases). This CDR3 contains 13 residues. The V end lost 5 bases, the J end lost 11 bases, and 17 bases lay between the germline ends. CDR3 in DNA: TGTGCCAGCAGTCCCCTATCTGAGGGAGGGCAGTATTTT. This encodes CASSPLSEGGQYF.

The chain couples TRBV6-2 or TRBV6-3 to TRBJ2-7; D is ambiguous. Between the trimmed V and J ends, which lost 7 bases and 1 base, there was a span of 11 bases. Germline loops: CDR1 MNHEY, CDR2 SVGEGT. This CDR3 region has 13 residues. In DNA form, the CDR3 reads TGTGCCAGCAATAGGCTGTATTCCTACGAGCAGTACTTC. This gives the protein CASNRLYSYEQYF.

V gene TRBV6-5 combines with J gene TRBJ2-6; D remains unclear. The V and J ends lost 0 bases and 0 bases respectively, with 6 bases between them. The CDR3 is made up of 16 amino acids. Per the germline V gene, CDR1 is MNHEY and CDR2 is SVGAGI. CDR3 in amino acids: CASSYSANSGANVLTF. CDR3 in DNA: TGTGCCAGCAGTTACTCTGCCAACTCTGGGGCCAACGTCCTGACTTTC.

This clonotype was found many times. J is TRBJ2-7 and V is TRBV5-1; TRBD1 is a possible D gene (5 bases). Between the trimmed V and J ends, which lost 2 bases and 3 bases, there was a span of 12 bases. The CDR3 runs to 14 residues. Germline CDR1 reads SGHRS; CDR2 reads YFSETQ. CDR3 nucleotide sequence: TGCGCCAGCAGCTTCCGGGCAGGGAACTACGAGCAGTACTTC. Its translation: CASSFRAGNYEQYF.

The chain uses TRBV20-1 and TRBJ2-5, with 7 bases lining up with TRBD2. After removal of 3 bases from V and 0 bases from J, the junction contained 10 bases not matched to a gene. The V gene's germline CDR1 is DFQATT and CDR2 SNEGSKA (reference sequence). The length of the CDR3 is 16 residues. The CDR3, as DNA: TGCAGTGCTAGCGAGGGCGGGAGCTGGTACCAAGAGACCCAGTACTTC. It yields the protein CSASEGGSWYQETQYF.

In DNA form, the CDR3 reads TGTGCCAGCAGTTATCAGCCTAGCGGGGGGGCCGGGAGAGATACGCAGTATTTT. It specifies CASSYQPSGGAGRDTQYF. J is TRBJ2-3 and V is TRBV6-2 or TRBV6-3, with TRBD2 matching 12 bases. The CDR3 runs to 18 residues. J gave up 5 bases and V 3 bases, and 12 bases lay outside the gene matches. Germline-derived CDR1 and CDR2 are MNHEY and SVGEGT.

This clonotype was detected a few times. Sequence at one end of the junction differs from germline and may be a read error. The gene calls are TRBV5-1 and TRBJ2-7; no clear D. Germline V lookup: CDR1 SGHRS, CDR2 YFSETQ. The CDR3 loop spans 14 amino acids. The CDR3 here is CASSLAPSPYEQYF. For the CDR3, the DNA is TGTGCCAGCAGCTTAGCACCGAGCCCCTACGAGCAGTACTTC.

The V call is TRBV5-1, the J call TRBJ1-6; tentatively, D is TRBD1 (5 bases). V was pared by 2 bases and J by 8 bases, with 14 bases between. The CDR3 consists of 15 residues. Germline V CDR1 and CDR2: SGHRS, YFSETQ. This CDR3 reads CASSLRQGPDSPLHF. CDR3 in DNA: TGCGCCAGCAGCTTAAGGCAGGGCCCGGATTCACCCCTCCACTTT.

This clonotype was found a few times. The chain carries TRBV10-3 and TRBJ2-7; 11 bases fit TRBD2. V lost 10 bases, J lost 0 bases, and 11 bases stayed unmatched. From germline, CDR1 is ENHRY and CDR2 SYGVKD. The CDR3 sequence is 16 residues long. CDR3 nucleotides: TGTGCCACCGTCGCTGGGCTAGCGGGGGGCTCCTACGAGCAGTACTTC. Protein: CATVAGLAGGSYEQYF.

This clonotype was detected only a few times. The chain combines TRBV28 with TRBJ2-1; D might be TRBD1 (6 bases). Germline V gene sequence: CDR1 MDHEN, CDR2 SYDVKM. The CDR3 runs to 14 residues. V lost 5 bases and J 5 bases, leaving 13 bases between the germline ends. The CDR3 bases are TGTGCCAGCAGTCTCCGGGACACCAACAATGAGCAGTTCTTC. It yields the protein CASSLRDTNNEQFF. Full variable domain (missing parts from reference TRBV28 and TRBJ2-1): DVKVTQSSRYLVKRTGEKVFLECVQDMDHENMFWYRQDPGLGLRLIYFSYDVKMKEKGDIPEGYSVSREKKERFSLILESASTNQTSMYLCASSLRDTNNEQFFGPGTRLTVL.

The chain joins TRBV4-2 to TRBJ1-1; unclear D gene. CDR3 length equals 17 residues. Germline V lookup: CDR1 LGHNA, CDR2 YNFKEQ. V was clipped by 1 base and J by 1 base, with 16 bases between them. The DNA of the CDR3 is TGTGCCAGCAGCCAAGCTCCCTCGACGGCGCCGAACACTGAAGCTTTCTTT. Its protein product is CASSQAPSTAPNTEAFF.

The chain carries TRBV7-9 and TRBJ1-2; D is possibly TRBD1 (5 bases). V shed 5 bases and J shed 10 bases, with 11 bases lying between them. The CDR3 loop spans 11 amino acids. Germline CDR1 reads SEHNR; CDR2 reads FQNEAQ (reference sequence). The CDR3 DNA sequence: TGTGCCAGCAGCATTACAGGTCTCTACACCTTC. Its protein product is CASSITGLYTF.

The V and J genes are TRBV6-2 or TRBV6-3 and TRBJ2-3, with D tentatively TRBD1 or TRBD2 (5 bases each). V dropped 2 bases and J dropped 1 base, with 13 bases sitting between them. The CDR3 extends over 16 amino acids. The germline V gene has CDR1 MNHEY and CDR2 SVGEGT. The CDR3 region is CASSYGDRLGTDTQYF. Here the CDR3 DNA reads TGTGCCAGCAGTTACGGGGACCGCCTGGGCACAGATACGCAGTATTTT.

The V and J genes are TRBV5-1 and TRBJ2-3; D is perhaps TRBD2 (5 bases). This CDR3 comprises 14 residues. Between the trimmed V and J ends, which lost 4 bases and 4 bases, there was a span of 13 bases. CDR1 is SGHRS and CDR2 is YFSETQ in the germline V gene. The CDR3 coding sequence is TGCGCCAGCAGCCGCGTCTCGGGGTCAGATACGCAGTATTTT. This encodes CASSRVSGSDTQYF.

About this clonotype itself: The junction departs from germline at one end; a sequencing error may be responsible. The chain links TRBV12-3 or TRBV12-4 to TRBJ2-5; D is uncertain. The CDR3 totals 11 residues. The CDR3 loop is CANSLELTQYF. The CDR3 DNA reads as TGTGCCAACAGTTTGGAGTTGACCCAGTACTTC.

This clonotype was seen a few times. The chain employs TRBV6-5 and TRBJ2-5, with 7 bases lining up with TRBD1. The ends lost 2 bases at V and 7 bases at J; junction bases unmatched: 7. This CDR3 comprises 14 residues. CDR1 and CDR2 from the germline V gene are MNHEY and SVGAGI. In DNA, the CDR3 is TGTGCCAGCAGTTACACCGACAGGGTCGGGACCCAGTACTTC. Its protein product is CASSYTDRVGTQYF.

The chain links TRBV7-9 to TRBJ2-4; TRBD1 aligns across 10 bases. The V segment lost 2 bases and the J segment 6 bases; nucleotides outside the gene matches: 4. The V gene's germline CDR1 is SEHNR and CDR2 FQNEAQ (reference sequence). The CDR3 covers 15 residues. The CDR3 nucleotides read TGTGCCAGCAGCTTACTTGGGGACAGGGGAAACATTCAGTACTTC. Translating it yields CASSLLGDRGNIQYF.

V gene TRBV18 combines with J gene TRBJ2-1, with D maybe TRBD2 (6 bases). Germline CDR1 KGHSH, CDR2 LQKENI. CDR3 size: 15 residues. Between the trimmed V and J ends, which lost 4 bases and 0 bases, there was a span of 10 bases. The CDR3 region has the DNA TGTGCCAGCTCACTAGCGGATCCCTCCTACAATGAGCAGTTCTTC. This codes for CASSLADPSYNEQFF.

This chain joins TRBV6-2 or TRBV6-3 and TRBJ2-7; TRBD1 agrees at 12 bases. Germline V gives CDR1 MNHEY, CDR2 SVGEGT. The CDR3 extends over 15 amino acids. V was clipped by 6 bases and J by 5 bases; unmatched bases: 8. The CDR3 sequence is CASSPGQGALHEQYF. The CDR3 DNA follows: TGTGCCAGCAGCCCGGGACAGGGGGCTCTCCACGAGCAGTACTTC.

In DNA form, the CDR3 reads TGTGCCAGCAGCACGTGGACCTTCCAAGAGACCCAGTACTTC. Its translation is CASSTWTFQETQYF. The chain links TRBV7-2 to TRBJ2-5; no definite D call. V was trimmed by 5 bases and J by 1 base, leaving 11 bases between them. CDR3 length: 14 amino acids. Germline assignment: CDR1 SGHTA and CDR2 FQGNSA.

This clonotype was found once. This sequence joins TRBV14 and TRBJ1-2; D may be TRBD1 (6 bases). Per germline, CDR1 SGHDN and CDR2 FVKESK. The CDR3 runs to 13 residues. V was pared by 1 base and J by 10 bases, with 13 bases between. The CDR3 DNA is TGTGCCAGCAGCCAAGTATCTACAGGGATCTACACCTTC. Translating it yields CASSQVSTGIYTF.

This clonotype was detected a few times. The J gene is TRBJ1-5, the V gene TRBV27, with D unclear. The CDR3 contains 16 residues. V was clipped by 8 bases and J by 2 bases, with 19 bases between them. Germline CDR1 is MNHEY and CDR2 is SMNVEV (reference sequence). The CDR3 reads CASAPAGNFGNQPQHF. The CDR3 DNA sequence: TGTGCCAGCGCCCCCGCCGGGAATTTCGGCAATCAGCCCCAGCATTTT.

The genes are TRBV3-1 and TRBJ2-1, with D perhaps TRBD1 or TRBD2 (5 bases each). CDR3 length: 13 amino acids. CDR1 and CDR2 from the germline V gene are LGHDT and YNNKEL (reference sequence). The V gene lost 10 bases and the J gene lost 6 bases, with 16 bases spanning the gap. CDR3: CATTLGGGNEQFF. The CDR3 DNA is TGTGCCACCACGCTGGGTGGGGGCAATGAGCAGTTCTTC.

The genes are TRBV15 and TRBJ2-3; no clear D gene. Trimming left V 1 base short and J 0 bases short, with 8 bases between. This CDR3 spans 15 amino acids. Germline-derived CDR1 and CDR2 are LNHNV and YYDKDF (reference sequence). The chain's CDR3 is CATSRGVRSTDTQYF. As DNA, the CDR3 is TGTGCCACCAGCAGAGGGGTTAGGAGCACAGATACGCAGTATTTT.

This clonotype was detected a few times. The rearrangement joins TRBV27 to TRBJ1-4, with a possible D match to TRBD1 (6 bases). Trimming pared 2 bases from V and 4 bases from J, leaving 17 bases between. This CDR3 is built from 17 residues. Germline loops: CDR1 MNHEY, CDR2 SMNVEV (reference sequence). The CDR3 reads CASSLNVRGQINEKLFF. The CDR3 nucleotides are TGTGCCAGCAGTTTAAATGTCCGAGGACAGATTAATGAAAAACTGTTTTTT.